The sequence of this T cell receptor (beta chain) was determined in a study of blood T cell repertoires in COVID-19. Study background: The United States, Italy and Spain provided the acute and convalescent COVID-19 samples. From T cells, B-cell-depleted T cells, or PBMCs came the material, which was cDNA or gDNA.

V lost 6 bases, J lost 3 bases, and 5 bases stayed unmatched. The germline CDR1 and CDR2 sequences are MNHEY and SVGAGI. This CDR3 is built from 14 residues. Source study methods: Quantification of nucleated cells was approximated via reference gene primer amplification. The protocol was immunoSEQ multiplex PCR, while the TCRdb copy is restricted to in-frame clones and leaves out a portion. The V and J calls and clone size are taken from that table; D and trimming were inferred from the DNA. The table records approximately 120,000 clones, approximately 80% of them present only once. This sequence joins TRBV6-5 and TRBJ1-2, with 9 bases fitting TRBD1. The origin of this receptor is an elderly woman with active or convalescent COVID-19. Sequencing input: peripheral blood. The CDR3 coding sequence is TGTGCCAGCAGGGACAGGGGCACCCACTATGGCTACACCTTC. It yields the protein CASRDRGTHYGYTF.